This T cell receptor (beta chain) was observed in a study of cytomegalovirus exposure and HLA in healthy donors. As for the study in general: In an early release, HLA-typed donors contributed about 80 million unique TCR sequences.

There was no recording of CMV serostatus for this donor. PCR employed 60 Vbeta and 13 Jbeta primers. Only in-frame clones appear in the TCRdb table, and some are missing; sequencing was by immunoSEQ multiplex PCR. The sample lists about 120,000 clones, about 70% occurring once. Sample: PBMCs. This receptor was taken from a human donor in good health.

CDR3 DNA: TGTGCCAGCAGTACCCCCCAGGGCGGTACCTACGAGCAGTACTTC. It encodes CASSTPQGGTYEQYF. The V call is TRBV28, the J call TRBJ2-7, with a weak D call TRBD1 (5 bases). V gave up 5 bases and J gave up 2 bases, with 16 bases separating them. Germline CDR1 is MDHEN and CDR2 is SYDVKM. The CDR3 is made up of 15 amino acids. Variable domain in full (rest from reference TRBV28 and TRBJ2-7): DVKVTQSSRYLVKRTGEKVFLECVQDMDHENMFWYRQDPGLGLRLIYFSYDVKMKEKGDIPEGYSVSREKKERFSLILESASTNQTSMYLCASSTPQGGTYEQYFGPGTRLTVT.